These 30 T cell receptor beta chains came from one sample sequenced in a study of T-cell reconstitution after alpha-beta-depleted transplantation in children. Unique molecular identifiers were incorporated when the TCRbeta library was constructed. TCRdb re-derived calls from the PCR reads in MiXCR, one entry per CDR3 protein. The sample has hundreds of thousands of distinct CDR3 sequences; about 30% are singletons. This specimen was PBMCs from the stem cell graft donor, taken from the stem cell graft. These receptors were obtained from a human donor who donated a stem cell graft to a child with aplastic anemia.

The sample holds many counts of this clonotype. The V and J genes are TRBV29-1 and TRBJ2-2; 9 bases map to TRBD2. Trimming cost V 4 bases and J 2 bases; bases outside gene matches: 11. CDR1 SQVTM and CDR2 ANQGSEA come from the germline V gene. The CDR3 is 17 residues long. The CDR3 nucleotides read TGCAGCGTTGTCATGCCCGGGACTAGCATAAACACCGGGGAGCTGTTTTTT. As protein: CSVVMPGTSINTGELFF.

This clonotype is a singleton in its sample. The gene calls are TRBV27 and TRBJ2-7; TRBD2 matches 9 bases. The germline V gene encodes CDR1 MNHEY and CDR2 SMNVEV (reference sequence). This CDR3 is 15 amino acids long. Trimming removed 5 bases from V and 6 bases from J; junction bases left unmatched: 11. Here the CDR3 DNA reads TGTGCCAGCAGTCCGCTGAGTAGCGGGAGTTCCGAGCAGTACGTC. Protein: CASSPLSSGSSEQYV.

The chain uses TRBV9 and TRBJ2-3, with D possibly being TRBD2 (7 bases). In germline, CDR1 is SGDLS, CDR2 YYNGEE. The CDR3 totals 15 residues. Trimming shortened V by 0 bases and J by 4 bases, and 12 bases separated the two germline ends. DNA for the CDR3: TGTGCCAGCAGCGTAGAACAGGGAGGGTCAGATACGCAGTATTTT. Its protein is CASSVEQGGSDTQYF.

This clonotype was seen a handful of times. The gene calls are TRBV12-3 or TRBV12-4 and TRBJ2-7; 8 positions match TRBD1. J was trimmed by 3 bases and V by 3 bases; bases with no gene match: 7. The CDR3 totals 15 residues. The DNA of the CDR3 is TGTGCCAGCAGTTTTAGGACAGGGAGCAACTACGAGCAGTACTTC. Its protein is CASSFRTGSNYEQYF.

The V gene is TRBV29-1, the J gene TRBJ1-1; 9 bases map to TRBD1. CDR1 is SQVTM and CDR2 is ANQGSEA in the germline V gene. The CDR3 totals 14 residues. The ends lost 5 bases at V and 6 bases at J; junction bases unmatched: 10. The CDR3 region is CSVIIGTGKAEAFF. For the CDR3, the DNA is TGCAGCGTTATTATAGGGACAGGGAAGGCTGAAGCTTTCTTT.

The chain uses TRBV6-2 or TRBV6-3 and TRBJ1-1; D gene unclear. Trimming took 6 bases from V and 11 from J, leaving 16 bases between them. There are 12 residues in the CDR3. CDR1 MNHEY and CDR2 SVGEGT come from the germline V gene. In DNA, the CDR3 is TGTGCCAGCAGCTCTCGGATATTGGTCGCTTTCTTT. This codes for CASSSRILVAFF.

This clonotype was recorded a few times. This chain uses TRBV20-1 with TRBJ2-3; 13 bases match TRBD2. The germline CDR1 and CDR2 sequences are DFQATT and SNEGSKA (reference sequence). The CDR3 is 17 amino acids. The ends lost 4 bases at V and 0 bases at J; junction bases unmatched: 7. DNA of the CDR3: TGCAGTGCTAATGGACTAGCGGGAGAGGGGAGCACAGATACGCAGTATTTT. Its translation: CSANGLAGEGSTDTQYF.

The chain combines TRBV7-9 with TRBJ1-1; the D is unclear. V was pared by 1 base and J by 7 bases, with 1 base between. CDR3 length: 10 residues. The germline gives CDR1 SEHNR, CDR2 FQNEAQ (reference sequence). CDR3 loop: CASSLVEAFF. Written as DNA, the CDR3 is TGTGCCAGCAGCTTAGTTGAAGCTTTCTTT.

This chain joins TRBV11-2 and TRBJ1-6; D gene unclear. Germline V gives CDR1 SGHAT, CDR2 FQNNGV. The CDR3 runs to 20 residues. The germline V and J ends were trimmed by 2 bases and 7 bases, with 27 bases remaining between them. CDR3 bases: TGTGCCAGCAGCTTAATGGGAGGGTTCAGTCTTCCGAGCCGGAATTCACCCCTCCACTTT. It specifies CASSLMGGFSLPSRNSPLHF.

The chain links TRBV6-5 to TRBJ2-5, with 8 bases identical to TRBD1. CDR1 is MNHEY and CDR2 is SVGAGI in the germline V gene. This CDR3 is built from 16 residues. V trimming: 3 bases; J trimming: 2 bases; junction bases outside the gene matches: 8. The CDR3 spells CASSYPFGTGQETQYF. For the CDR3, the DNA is TGTGCCAGCAGTTATCCATTCGGGACAGGTCAAGAGACCCAGTACTTC.

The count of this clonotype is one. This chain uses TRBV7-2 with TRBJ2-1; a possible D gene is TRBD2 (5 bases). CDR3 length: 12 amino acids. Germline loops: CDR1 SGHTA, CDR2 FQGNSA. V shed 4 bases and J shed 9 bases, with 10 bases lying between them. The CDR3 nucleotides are TGTGCCAGCAGCTGGACTCAAGGTGAGCAGTTCTTC. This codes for CASSWTQGEQFF.

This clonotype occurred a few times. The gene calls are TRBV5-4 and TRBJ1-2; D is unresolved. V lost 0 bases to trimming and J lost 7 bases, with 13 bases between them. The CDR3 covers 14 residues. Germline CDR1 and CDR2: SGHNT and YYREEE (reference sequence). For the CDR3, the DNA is TGTGCCAGCAGCTTGGACAATTACTTGGGTGGCTACACCTTC. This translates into CASSLDNYLGGYTF.

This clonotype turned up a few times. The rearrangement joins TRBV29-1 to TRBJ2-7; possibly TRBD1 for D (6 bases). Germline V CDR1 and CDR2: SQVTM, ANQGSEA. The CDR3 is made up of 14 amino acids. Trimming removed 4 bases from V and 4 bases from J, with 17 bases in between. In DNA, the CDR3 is TGCAGCGTTGTCTTGGCAGGGGAGAGTTACGAGCAGTACTTC. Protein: CSVVLAGESYEQYF.

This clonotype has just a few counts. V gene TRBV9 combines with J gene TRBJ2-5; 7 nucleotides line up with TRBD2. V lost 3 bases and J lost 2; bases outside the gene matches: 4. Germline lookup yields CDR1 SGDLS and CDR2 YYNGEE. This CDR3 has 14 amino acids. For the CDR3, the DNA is TGTGCCAGCAGCGGATCGGGGGGACAAGAGACCCAGTACTTC. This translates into CASSGSGGQETQYF.

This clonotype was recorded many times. This CDR3 reads CASSVLAGAYNEQFF. Here the CDR3 DNA reads TGTGCCAGCAGCGTACTAGCGGGGGCGTACAATGAGCAGTTCTTC. This chain joins TRBV9 and TRBJ2-1, with TRBD2 matching over 10 bases. V was pared by 1 base and J by 4 bases, with 2 bases of the junction left unmatched. Germline CDR1 SGDLS, CDR2 YYNGEE. This CDR3 contains 15 residues.

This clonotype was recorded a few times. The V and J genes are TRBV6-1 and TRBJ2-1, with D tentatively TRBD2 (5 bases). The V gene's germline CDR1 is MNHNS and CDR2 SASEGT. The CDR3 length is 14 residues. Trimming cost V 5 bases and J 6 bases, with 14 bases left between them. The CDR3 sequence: CASSPSHGGNEQFF. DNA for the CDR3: TGTGCCAGCAGTCCGTCCCATGGAGGCAATGAGCAGTTCTTC.

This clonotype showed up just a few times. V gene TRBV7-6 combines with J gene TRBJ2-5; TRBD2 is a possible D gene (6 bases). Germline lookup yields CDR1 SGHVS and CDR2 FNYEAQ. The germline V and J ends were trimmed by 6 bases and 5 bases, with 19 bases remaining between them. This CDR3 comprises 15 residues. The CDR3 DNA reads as TGTGCCAGCAGTCGCTTGTGGAGGGATGGGGAGACCCAGTACTTC. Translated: CASSRLWRDGETQYF.

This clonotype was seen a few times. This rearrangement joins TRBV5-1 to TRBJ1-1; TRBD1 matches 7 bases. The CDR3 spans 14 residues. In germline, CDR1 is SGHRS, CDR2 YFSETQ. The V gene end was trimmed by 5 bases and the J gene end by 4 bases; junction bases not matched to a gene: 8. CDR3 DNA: TGCGCCAGCAGTGGTCCAGGGGGAGGCACTGAAGCTTTCTTT. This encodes CASSGPGGGTEAFF.

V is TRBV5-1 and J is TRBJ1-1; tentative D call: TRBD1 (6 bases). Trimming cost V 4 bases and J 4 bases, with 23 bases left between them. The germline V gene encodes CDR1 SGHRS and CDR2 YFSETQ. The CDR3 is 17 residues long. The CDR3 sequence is CASSRQSGTIARTEAFF. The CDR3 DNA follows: TGCGCCAGCAGCAGACAATCCGGGACAATCGCCCGCACTGAAGCTTTCTTT.

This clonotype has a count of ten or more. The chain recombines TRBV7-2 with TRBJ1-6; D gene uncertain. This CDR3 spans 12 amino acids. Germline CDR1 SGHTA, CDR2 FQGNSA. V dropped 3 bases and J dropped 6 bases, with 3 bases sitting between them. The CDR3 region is CASSLSNSPLHF. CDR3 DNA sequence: TGTGCCAGCAGCTTGAGTAATTCACCCCTCCACTTT.

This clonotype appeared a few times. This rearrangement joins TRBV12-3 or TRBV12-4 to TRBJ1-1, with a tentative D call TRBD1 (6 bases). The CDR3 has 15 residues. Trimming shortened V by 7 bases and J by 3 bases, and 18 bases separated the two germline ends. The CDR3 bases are TGTGCCAGCAACGCCGGAGGCAGGGGAGACACTGAAGCTTTCTTT. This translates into CASNAGGRGDTEAFF.

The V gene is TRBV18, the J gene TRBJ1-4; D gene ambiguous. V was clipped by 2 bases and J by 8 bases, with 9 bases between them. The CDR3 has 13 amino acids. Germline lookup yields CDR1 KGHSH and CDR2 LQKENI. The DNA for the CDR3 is TGTGCCAGCTCACCAAGGGATAGGGAAAAACTGTTTTTT. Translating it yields CASSPRDREKLFF.

CDR3 bases: TGCAGCGTTGAGGCCGCGGCGGAGGCCGGGGAGCTGTTTTTT. Translating gives CSVEAAAEAGELFF. The genes are TRBV29-1 and TRBJ2-2; tentatively, D is TRBD2 (5 bases). CDR1 SQVTM and CDR2 ANQGSEA come from the germline V gene. CDR3 length equals 14 residues. The V end lost 3 bases, the J end lost 6 bases, and 14 bases lay between the germline ends.

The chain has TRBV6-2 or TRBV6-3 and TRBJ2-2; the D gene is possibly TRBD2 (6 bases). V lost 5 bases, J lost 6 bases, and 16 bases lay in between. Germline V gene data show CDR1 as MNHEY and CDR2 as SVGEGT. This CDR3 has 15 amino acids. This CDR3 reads CASSAGTRVPGELFF. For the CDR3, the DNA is TGTGCCAGCAGTGCCGGGACTCGGGTCCCCGGGGAGCTGTTTTTT.

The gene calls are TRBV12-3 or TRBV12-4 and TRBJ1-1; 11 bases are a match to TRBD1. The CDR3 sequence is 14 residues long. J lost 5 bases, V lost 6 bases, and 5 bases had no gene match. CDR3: CASRWTGGRTEAFF. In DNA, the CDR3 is TGTGCCAGCAGGTGGACAGGGGGCCGGACTGAAGCTTTCTTT.

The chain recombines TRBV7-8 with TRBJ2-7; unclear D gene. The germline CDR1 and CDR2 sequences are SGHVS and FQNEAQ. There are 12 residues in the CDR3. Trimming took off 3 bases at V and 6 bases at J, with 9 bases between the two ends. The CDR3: CASSLALTEQYV. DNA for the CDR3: TGTGCCAGCAGCTTGGCTTTAACCGAGCAGTACGTC.

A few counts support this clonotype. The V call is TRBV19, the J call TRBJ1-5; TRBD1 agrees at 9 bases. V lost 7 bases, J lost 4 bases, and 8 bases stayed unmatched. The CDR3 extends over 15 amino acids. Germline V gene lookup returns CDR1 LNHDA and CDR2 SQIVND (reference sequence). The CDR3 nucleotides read TGTGCCAGTATACCTTCGGGACAGGGAAATCAGCCCCAGCATTTT. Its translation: CASIPSGQGNQPQHF.

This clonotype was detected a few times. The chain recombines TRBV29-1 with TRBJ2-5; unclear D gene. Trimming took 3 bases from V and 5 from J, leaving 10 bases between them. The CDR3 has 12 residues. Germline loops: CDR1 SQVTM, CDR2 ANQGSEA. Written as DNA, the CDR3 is TGCAGCGTTGACCGTAGTCGCGAGACCCAGTACTTC. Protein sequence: CSVDRSRETQYF.

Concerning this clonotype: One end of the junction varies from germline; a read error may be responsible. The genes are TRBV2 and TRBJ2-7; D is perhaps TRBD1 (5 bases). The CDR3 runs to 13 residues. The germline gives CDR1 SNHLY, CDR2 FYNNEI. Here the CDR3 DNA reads TGTGCCAGCAGGGAAGACAGACCCTACGAGCAGTACTTC. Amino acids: CASREDRPYEQYF.

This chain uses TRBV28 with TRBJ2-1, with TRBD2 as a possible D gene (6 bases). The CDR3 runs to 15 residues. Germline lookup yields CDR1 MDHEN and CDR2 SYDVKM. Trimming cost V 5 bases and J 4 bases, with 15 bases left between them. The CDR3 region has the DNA TGTGCCAGCAGTCCGGAGGGTGAAGGGTACAATGAGCAGTTCTTC. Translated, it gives CASSPEGEGYNEQFF.